This T cell receptor (beta chain) was identified during a study of shared clonotypes between healthy human individuals. Across the whole study: A donor's plate count was three for CD4 naive and three for CD4 memory; CD8 naive had two and CD8 memory one. Study-wide results and caveats: It was the non-shared clonotypes that had lower generation probabilities than clonotypes shared by all four donors. The naive CD4 repertoires of a few donors were compared, and roughly 5.1% of clonotypes were shared.

CDR3 length: 13 residues. Trimming cost V 6 bases and J 1 base, with 10 bases left between them. CDR1 is MNHEY, CDR2 SMNVEV, per germline (reference sequence). It was CD45RO-negative cells, positively selected for CCR7, that made up naive CD8 cells, with terminally differentiated effector memory CD45RA+ cells excluded. The sample holds one count of this clone. Antigen unknown. This sample includes further DNA sequences coding for the same CDR3. Produced via immunoSEQ multiplex PCR; TCRdb's table is partial and in-frame only. The sample has around 2.1 million clones; about 93% are singletons. The V and J genes are TRBV27 and TRBJ2-7; no definite D call. The sample taken for sequencing was naive CD8+ T cells from PBMCs. This TCR derives from a man younger than 35 in good health. Some clones in this sample may be carry-over from other donors' samples. The CDR3 region is CASSFAQSYEQYF. The CDR3 nucleotides read TGTGCCAGCAGCTTCGCCCAATCCTACGAGCAGTACTTC.